This TCR beta chain derives from a study of cytomegalovirus exposure and HLA in healthy donors. Looking at the study overall: There were approximately 85 million unique TCRs (from HLA-typed donors) in an early data release. Study findings and constraints: Reports described diagnosis of cytomegalovirus status by the classifier as highly specific and sensitive. Follow-up analysis found HLA locus-dependent TCR association rates, highest for DRB1 and lowest for HLA-C.

A note on this clone: What it recognizes is unknown.

J gave up 2 bases and V 3 bases, and 6 bases lay outside the gene matches. The V gene's germline CDR1 is SNHLY and CDR2 FYNNEI. The CDR3 is made up of 16 amino acids. Researchers ran the PCR with 60 Vbeta and 13 Jbeta primers. Using immunoSEQ multiplex PCR, the repertoire was profiled, and TCRdb retains in-frame clones only, with some absent. The sample is made up of approximately 68,000 clones, and the top ten hold around 7% of it. The chain carries TRBV2 and TRBJ1-3; TRBD1 matches 8 bases. Input material: PBMCs. The sequence was collected from a female donor in good health and CMV-seropositive. The CDR3 protein is CASSDPGQGAGNTIYF. The CDR3 DNA follows: TGTGCCAGCAGTGACCCTGGACAGGGAGCTGGAAACACCATATATTTT.